Here is one T cell receptor (beta chain) with its context. Its antigen is unknown. Base qualities are not recorded, but no much larger clone differs from it by a single base. A single peripheral blood draw of around 100 mL on average was collected from each donor into heparinised tubes. A BD FACSAria II and a panel including CD45RO, CCR7, CD25, CD127, CD95 and CD27 were used to sort naive, central memory, regulatory and stem cell-like memory CD4+ T cells. A purity above 95% was achieved for all sorted populations. PBMCs were isolated right away by Lymphoprep density gradient centrifugation and were stained directly, without culture. So that batch effects would be minimized, each experiment stained and sorted samples in pairs, pairing one healthy donor with one patient. All of the isolated RNA was reverse transcribed with the High Capacity cDNA Reverse Transcription Kit, so expressed TCRB transcripts were sequenced. Naive, central memory and regulatory T cell samples underwent deep immunoSEQ sequencing, averaging about 3.57 million total reads per sample. After sorted cells were lysed in RLT buffer, RNA was extracted with DNase-treated RNeasy Micro or Mini kits, with the choice depending on cell number. Each cell subset was processed on its own to prevent cross-contamination, while patient and healthy donor samples were processed together. The immunoSEQ multiplex PCR was used to amplify TCRB sequences from cDNA, yielding 87-bp fragments that span the CDR3 region. The amplicons were sequenced using the Illumina HiSeq platform. The source study handled its data this way. Synthetic template baselines were used to correct PCR bias computationally, reads within Hamming distance 2 were collapsed together, and singletons that could not be merged were discarded. Reads were aligned against IMGT to assign V, D and J genes, CDR3 length and insertions or deletions at six rearrangement sites. Within each subset, clonotype counts were normalized to sorted cell number, after which true diversity and Gini coefficients were computed with the tcR R package. Repertoire sharing was quantified using the overlap coefficient calculated on TCRB nucleotide sequences. Out-of-frame TCRB sequences from naive cells were analyzed as a proxy for the pre-selection repertoire. Sourced from immuneACCESS, this table was stored by TCRdb with only in-frame sequences that have V and J called. A share of the clones is absent; for the studies checked, an unresolved V gene accounts for under half, and the remainder has no known explanation. The V and J calls and clone size are taken from that table; D and trimming were inferred from the DNA. Recorded for this sample are hundreds of thousands of clones; around 30% of them occurred a single time. The ten most abundant clones make up 0.06% to 0.07% of the sample.

The data originate from a study of beta chain features in type 1 diabetes (dated by TCRdb to between 2017 and 2018). In the study overall: No differences in mean age, gender distribution, total cell number or subset yield were found between patients and healthy donors. In the study, recently diagnosed type 1 diabetes patients and matched healthy donors were compared on the TCRB repertoires of their sorted circulating CD4+ T cell subsets. Whereas all 30 or so donors provided naive and central memory subsets, regulatory and stem cell-like memory subsets were isolated from just 8 patients and roughly 8 healthy donors. A total of 85 million to 110 million sorted cells were examined across all samples, and RNA yield correlated strongly with the number of cells per subset. General conclusions and limits of the study: At VDJ recombination sites, type 1 diabetes patients had fewer insertions and more deleted nucleotides, which implies abnormalities in thymic rearrangement. HLA sub-analyses involved small numbers of individuals, so any influence of HLA type on TCRB rearrangement remained unresolved. Naive, central memory and regulatory TCRB repertoires appeared to be more similar among patients than among healthy donors. PCR might favor shorter templates, but patient and control samples were amplified and corrected together, so any skew would affect both groups equally. In all four CD4+ subsets, TCRB CDR3 length was moderately but significantly shorter in type 1 diabetes patients. Because cDNA was sequenced instead of genomic DNA, highly expressing activated cells could be over-represented, though the groups showed no difference in activation or CD3 levels.

Input material: naive CD4+ T cells from blood. What this sample's cell subset or site label stands for: true naive CD4+ T cells. The source of this sequence is a man aged 18 to 35 in good health.

The DNA sequence follows: TGTGCCAGCAGCTTAGCTGAGGGGGCTATCAGCACAGATACGCAGTATTTT. Translated, it reads CASSLAEGAISTDTQYF. The sequence joins TRBV7-9 to TRBJ2-3, with 7 bases matching TRBD1. The germline V gene (reference sequence) supplies CDR1 SEHNR and CDR2 FQNEAQ. The CDR3 numbers 17 residues from cysteine through phenylalanine. Only CDR3 DNA remains: 51 bases, in frame from the first base. At the junction V is shortened by 0 bases and J by 0 bases; bases outside the gene matches: 6. The CDR3, completed at both ends by the reference TRBV7-9 and TRBJ2-3 genes, gives the full variable domain DTGVSQNPRHKITKRGQNVTFRCDPISEHNRLYWYRQTLGQGPEFLTYFQNEAQLEKSRLLSDRFSAERPKGSFSTLEIQRTEQGDSAMYLCASSLAEGAISTDTQYFGPGTRLTVL.